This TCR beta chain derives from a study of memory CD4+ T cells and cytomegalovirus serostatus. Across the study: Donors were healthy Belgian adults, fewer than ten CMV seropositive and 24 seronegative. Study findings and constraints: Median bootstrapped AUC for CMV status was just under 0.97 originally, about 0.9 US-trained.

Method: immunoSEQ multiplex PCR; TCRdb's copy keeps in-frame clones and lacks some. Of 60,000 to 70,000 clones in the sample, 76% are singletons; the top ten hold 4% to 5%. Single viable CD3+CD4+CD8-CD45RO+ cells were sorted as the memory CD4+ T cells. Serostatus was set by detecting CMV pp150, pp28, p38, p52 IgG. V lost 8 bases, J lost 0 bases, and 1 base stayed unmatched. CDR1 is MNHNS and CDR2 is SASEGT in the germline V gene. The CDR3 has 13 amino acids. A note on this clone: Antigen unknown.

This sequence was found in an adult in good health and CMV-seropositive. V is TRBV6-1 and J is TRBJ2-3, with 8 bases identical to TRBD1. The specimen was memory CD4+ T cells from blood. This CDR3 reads CASRDRSTDTQYF. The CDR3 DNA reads TGTGCCAGCCGGGACAGGAGCACAGATACGCAGTATTTT.